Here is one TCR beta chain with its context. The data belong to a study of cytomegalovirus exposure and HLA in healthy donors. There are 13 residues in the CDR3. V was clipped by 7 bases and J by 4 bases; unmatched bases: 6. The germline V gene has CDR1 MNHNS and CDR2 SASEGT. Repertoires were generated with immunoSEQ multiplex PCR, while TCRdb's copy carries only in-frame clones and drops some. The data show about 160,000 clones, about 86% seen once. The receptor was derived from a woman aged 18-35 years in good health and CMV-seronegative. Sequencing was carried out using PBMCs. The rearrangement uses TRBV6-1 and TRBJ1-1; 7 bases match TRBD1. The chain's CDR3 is CASNRGVGTEAFF. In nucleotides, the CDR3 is TGTGCCAGCAACAGGGGTGTCGGCACTGAAGCTTTCTTT.